The clone carrying this T cell receptor (beta chain) turned up a few times. Its specificity is unknown. Treatment reported: roughly 11-day PBMC culture with coronavirus spike peptide pools or control peptides (ViraFEST assay). Antigen-specific T cell expansion with peptide pools preceded TCR sequencing in the ViraFEST approach. PCR positivity dates ran from March to December 2020, preceding US Alpha, Beta and Delta variants. Days 3 and 7 were when half the medium was replaced with fresh IL-2 medium. Researchers used the Oncomine TCR Beta short-read assay to sequence DNA from cultured CD4+ T cells. TCRdb re-derived calls from the PCR reads in MiXCR, one entry per CDR3 protein. Found here are about 14,000 distinct CDR3 sequences, roughly 50% of them singletons; the top ten hold 9% to 15%. These data originate in a study of vaccination and CD4 T cells after COVID-19. This clonotype was sampled from a human donor who had recovered from COVID-19. The sequenced sample consisted of CD4+ T cells from blood, cultured in vitro.

CDR3 sequence reads: CASSASRQGLPNEQFF. CDR3 nucleotide sequence: TGTGCCAGCAGTGCCTCGAGACAGGGGCTCCCCAATGAGCAGTTCTTC. The rearrangement links TRBV25-1 to TRBJ2-1; the match to TRBD1 covers 8 bases. The V gene end was trimmed by 4 bases and the J gene end by 6 bases; junction bases not matched to a gene: 11. This CDR3 contains 16 residues. Looked up from germline, CDR1 is MGHDK and CDR2 is SYGVNS.